This TCR beta chain comes out of a study of blood T cells in healthy people across ages. It was with a sample-barcoded 5' primer and a J-beta primer mix that a second PCR of roughly 7 to 12 cycles was run. From the 5' RACE reads, TCRdb called clonotypes with MiXCR, one entry per CDR3 protein. Seen here are about 780,000 distinct CDR3 sequences, 46% observed once, and the top ten hold about a sixth. Germline-derived CDR1 and CDR2 are DFQATT and SNEGSKA (reference sequence). This CDR3 spans 14 amino acids. With V trimmed by 3 bases and J by 2 bases, 5 bases remained unmatched. A few counts support this clonotype.

The rearrangement joins TRBV20-1 to TRBJ2-5, with 8 bases that match TRBD2. This TCR came from a man older than 75 in good health. Sequencing input: blood. CDR3 residues: CSARVTSGQETQYF. CDR3 DNA: TGCAGTGCTAGGGTCACTAGCGGACAAGAGACCCAGTACTTC.